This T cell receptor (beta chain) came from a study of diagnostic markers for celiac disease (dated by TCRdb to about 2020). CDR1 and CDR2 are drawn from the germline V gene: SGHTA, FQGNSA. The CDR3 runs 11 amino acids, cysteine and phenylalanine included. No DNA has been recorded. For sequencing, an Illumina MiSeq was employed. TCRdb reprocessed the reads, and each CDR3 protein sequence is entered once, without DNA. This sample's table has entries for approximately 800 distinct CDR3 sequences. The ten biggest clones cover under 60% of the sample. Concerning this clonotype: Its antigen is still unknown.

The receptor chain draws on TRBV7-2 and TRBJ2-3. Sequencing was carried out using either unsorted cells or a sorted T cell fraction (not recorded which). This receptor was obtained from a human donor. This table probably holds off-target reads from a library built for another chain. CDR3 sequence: CASGSTDTQYF.